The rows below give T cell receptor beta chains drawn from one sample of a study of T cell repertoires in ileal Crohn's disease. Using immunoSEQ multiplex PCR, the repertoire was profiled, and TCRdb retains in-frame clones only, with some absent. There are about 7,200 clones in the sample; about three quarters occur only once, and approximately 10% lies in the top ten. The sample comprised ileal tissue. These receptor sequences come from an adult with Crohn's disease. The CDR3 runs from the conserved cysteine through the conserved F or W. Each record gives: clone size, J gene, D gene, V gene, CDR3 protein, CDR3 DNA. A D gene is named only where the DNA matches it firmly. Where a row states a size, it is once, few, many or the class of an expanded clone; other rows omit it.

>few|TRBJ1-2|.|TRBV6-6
CASSYPAGAGYGYTF
TGTGCCAGCAGTTACCCCGCAGGGGCGGGCTATGGCTACACCTTC
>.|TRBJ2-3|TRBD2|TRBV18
CASSPLPTSGRGTDTQYF
TGTGCCAGCTCACCACTCCCTACTAGCGGGAGGGGCACAGATACGCAGTATTTT
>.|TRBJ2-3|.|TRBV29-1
CSVRTPGIYTQYF
TGCAGCGTTAGGACCCCGGGGATATATACGCAGTATTTT
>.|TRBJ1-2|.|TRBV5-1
CASSLAGGIGYTF
TGCGCCAGCAGCTTGGCCGGGGGGATCGGCTACACCTTC
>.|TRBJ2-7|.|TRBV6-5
CASSDRYEQYF
TGTGCCAGCAGTGATCGCTACGAGCAGTACTTC
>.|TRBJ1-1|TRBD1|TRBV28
CASSLLGTGGTEAFF
TGTGCCAGCAGTTTATTAGGGACAGGGGGCACTGAAGCTTTCTTT
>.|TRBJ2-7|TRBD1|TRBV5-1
CASSSSGTGEEQYF
TGCGCCAGCAGCTCCTCCGGGACAGGGGAAGAGCAGTACTTC
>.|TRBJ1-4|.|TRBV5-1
CASSSSSTNEKLFF
TGCGCCAGCAGCTCCAGTTCAACTAATGAAAAACTGTTTTTT
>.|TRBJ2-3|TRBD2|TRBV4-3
CASSHSGTSGTDTQYF
TGCGCCAGCAGCCATTCCGGGACTAGCGGCACAGATACGCAGTATTTT
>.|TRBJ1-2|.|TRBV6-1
CASQDSYGYTF
TGTGCCAGCCAGGACAGCTATGGCTACACCTTC
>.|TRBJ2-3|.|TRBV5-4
CASSREGARADTQYF
TGTGCCAGCAGCCGCGAGGGAGCTCGCGCAGATACGCAGTATTTT
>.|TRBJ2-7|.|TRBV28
CASSFSRGAGYEQYF
TGTGCCAGCAGTTTCAGTAGGGGAGCGGGCTACGAGCAGTACTTC
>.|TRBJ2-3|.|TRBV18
CASSPEGAYTQYF
TGTGCCAGCTCACCCGAAGGGGCCTATACGCAGTATTTT
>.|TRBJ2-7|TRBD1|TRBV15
CATSNRVGQARAEQYF
TGTGCCACCAGCAACCGGGTGGGACAGGCACGGGCCGAGCAGTACTTC
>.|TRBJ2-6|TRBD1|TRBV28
CASSFHQGQGAGANVLTF
TGTGCCAGCAGTTTCCACCAAGGGCAGGGGGCTGGGGCCAACGTCCTGACTTTC
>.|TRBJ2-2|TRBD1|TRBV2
CASWAGGAVGELFF
TGTGCCAGCTGGGCAGGGGGCGCCGTCGGGGAGCTGTTTTTT
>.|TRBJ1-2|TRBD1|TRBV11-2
CASSLDGTVYGYTF
TGTGCCAGCAGCTTAGACGGGACAGTCTATGGCTACACCTTC
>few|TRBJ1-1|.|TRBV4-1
CASSPLGAGGKTEAFF
TGCGCCAGCAGCCCTCTTGGCGCAGGAGGAAAGACTGAAGCTTTCTTT
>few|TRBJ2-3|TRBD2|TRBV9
CASSVAAGNTDTQYF
TGTGCCAGCAGCGTAGCAGCGGGGAACACAGATACGCAGTATTTT
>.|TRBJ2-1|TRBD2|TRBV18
CASSIKMTSGIKDEQFF
TGTGCCAGCTCCATAAAAATGACTAGCGGGATTAAGGATGAGCAGTTCTTC
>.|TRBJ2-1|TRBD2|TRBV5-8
CASNRERGYNEQFF
TGTGCCAGCAACAGAGAGCGGGGGTACAATGAGCAGTTCTTC
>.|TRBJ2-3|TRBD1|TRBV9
CASSGRNRGRTDTQYF
TGTGCCAGCAGCGGGAGAAACAGGGGACGGACAGATACGCAGTATTTT
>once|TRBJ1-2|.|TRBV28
CASSQGTTFYGYTF
TGTGCCAGCAGTCAAGGGACAACGTTCTATGGCTACACCTTC
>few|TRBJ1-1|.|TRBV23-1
CASSQSWLTGGTEAFF
TGCGCCAGCAGTCAATCGTGGCTAACCGGGGGCACTGAAGCTTTCTTT
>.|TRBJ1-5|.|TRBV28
CASREVDQPQHF
TGTGCCAGCAGGGAGGTAGATCAGCCCCAGCATTTT
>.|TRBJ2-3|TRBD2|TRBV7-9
CASSPRGETPFDTQYF
TGTGCCAGCAGCCCCCGGGGGGAGACCCCTTTTGATACGCAGTATTTT
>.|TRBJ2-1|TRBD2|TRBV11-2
CASSLKVLSGSHNEQFF
TGTGCCAGCAGCTTAAAAGTCTTGAGCGGGAGTCACAATGAGCAGTTCTTC
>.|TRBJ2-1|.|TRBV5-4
CASSLDPYNEQFF
TGTGCCAGCAGCCTGGATCCGTACAATGAGCAGTTCTTC
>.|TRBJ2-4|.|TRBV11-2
CASSSQTAFKNIQYF
TGTGCCAGCAGCTCCCAGACAGCTTTCAAAAACATTCAGTACTTC
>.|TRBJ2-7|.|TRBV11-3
CASSTGSEQYF
TGTGCCAGCAGCACAGGGTCCGAGCAGTACTTC